Shown below are 17 T cell receptor beta chains from a single sample sequenced in a study of blood T cell repertoires in COVID-19 (dated by TCRdb to about 2020). Library preparation used the immunoSEQ multiplex PCR assay. TCRdb holds this immuneACCESS table with in-frame rearrangements only. Some clones are missing; in checked studies, unresolved V genes explain under half, and the rest has no known cause. This sample lists 200,000 to 250,000 clones; roughly 86% were detected once. Roughly 2.5% of the sample is in the top ten clones. The material sequenced was peripheral blood. These receptors all stem from a woman aged 55-75 years with acute or convalescent COVID-19.

The CDR3 loop reads CASKGQGNQPQHF. CDR3 sequence (DNA): TGTGCCAGCAAGGGGCAGGGGAATCAGCCCCAGCATTTT. J is TRBJ1-5 and V is TRBV2; TRBD1 is a possible D gene (6 bases). This CDR3 region has 13 residues. V lost 7 bases, J lost 4 bases, and 11 bases lay in between. Looked up from germline, CDR1 is SNHLY and CDR2 is FYNNEI.

CDR3 sequence reads: CASSSKAGQGAAKNIQYF. DNA for the CDR3: TGTGCCAGCAGCTCGAAGGCCGGACAGGGGGCAGCCAAAAACATTCAGTACTTC. The rearrangement uses TRBV7-9 and TRBJ2-4, with 11 bases identical to TRBD1. The V segment lost 4 bases and the J segment 0 bases; nucleotides outside the gene matches: 8. Germline V gene lookup returns CDR1 SEHNR and CDR2 FQNEAQ (reference sequence). This CDR3 has 18 amino acids.

This chain connects TRBV29-1 to TRBJ1-4; 7 bases agree with TRBD1. V was clipped by 8 bases and J by 7 bases; unmatched bases: 4. CDR1 is SQVTM and CDR2 is ANQGSEA in the germline V gene. This CDR3 has 11 residues. The CDR3 loop reads CSHRDSEKLFF. CDR3 nucleotide sequence: TGCAGCCACCGGGACAGTGAAAAACTGTTTTTT.

This chain joins TRBV30 and TRBJ1-5; D possibly corresponds to TRBD1 (6 bases). CDR3 length: 15 amino acids. Germline CDR1 is GTSNPN and CDR2 is SVGIG (reference sequence). With 3 bases removed from V and 6 bases from J, the gap between germline ends came to 18 bases. CDR3 coding DNA: TGTGCCTGGAGCCAGAGAGGGGGGGCAGGTCAGCCCCAGCATTTT. Protein: CAWSQRGGAGQPQHF.

The chain links TRBV29-1 to TRBJ2-7, with D unclear. V was pared by 4 bases and J by 4 bases, with 8 bases between. This CDR3 spans 11 amino acids. Germline V CDR1 and CDR2: SQVTM, ANQGSEA. CDR3 amino acids: CSVVHGYEQYF. CDR3 sequence (DNA): TGCAGCGTTGTCCACGGGTACGAGCAGTACTTC.

The chain joins TRBV6-4 to TRBJ1-3, with D uncertain. The CDR3 sequence is 17 residues long. Per the germline V gene, CDR1 is MRHNA and CDR2 is SNTAGT. The V gene lost 0 bases and the J gene lost 0 bases, with 12 bases spanning the gap. CDR3 in amino acids: CASSDSMKASSGNTIYF. For the CDR3, the DNA is TGTGCCAGCAGTGACTCGATGAAAGCGAGCTCTGGAAACACCATATATTTT.

The chain has TRBV11-2 and TRBJ1-1; weak D call: TRBD1 (5 bases). Germline V CDR1 and CDR2: SGHAT, FQNNGV. V lost 8 bases and J lost 1, with 20 bases in between. This CDR3 is built from 16 residues. Here the CDR3 DNA reads TGTGCCAGCCTTCCCCGTTCTCAGGGATGGAACACTGAAGCTTTCTTT. Protein: CASLPRSQGWNTEAFF.

The chain uses TRBV4-1 and TRBJ2-5, with 8 bases that match TRBD1. The germline gives CDR1 MGHRA, CDR2 YSYEKL. The CDR3 spans 16 residues. V was pared by 5 bases and J by 1 base, with 9 bases of the junction left unmatched. The CDR3 DNA sequence: TGCGCCAGCAGCGACGCGGGACAGGTCCTCCAAGAGACCCAGTACTTC. It codes for CASSDAGQVLQETQYF.

J is TRBJ1-1 and V is TRBV9; 7 bases align to TRBD1. The CDR3 consists of 15 residues. Germline values: CDR1 SGDLS, CDR2 YYNGEE. Trimming removed 3 bases from V and 2 bases from J; junction bases left unmatched: 7. Written as DNA, the CDR3 is TGTGCCAGCAGCGGAACCGGGACAGATAACACTGAAGCTTTCTTT. It specifies CASSGTGTDNTEAFF.

The gene calls are TRBV6-5 and TRBJ1-3; TRBD1 might be the D (5 bases). The CDR3 runs to 12 residues. Germline CDR1 is MNHEY and CDR2 is SVGAGI. V was clipped by 8 bases and J by 4 bases, with 9 bases between them. CDR3 nucleotides: TGTGCCAGCGCCCAGGGAGGAAACACCATATATTTT. It codes for CASAQGGNTIYF.

V and J are TRBV28 and TRBJ2-1, with D perhaps matching TRBD1 (6 bases). V lost 6 bases to trimming and J lost 5 bases, with 17 bases between them. Per the germline V gene, CDR1 is MDHEN and CDR2 is SYDVKM. CDR3 length: 15 amino acids. The CDR3 region is CASRPNHRANNEQFF. CDR3 DNA: TGTGCCAGCAGACCCAACCACAGGGCCAACAATGAGCAGTTCTTC.

This clone was counted once. The chain uses TRBV7-3 and TRBJ2-5; maybe TRBD2 (6 bases). This CDR3 has 16 residues. V lost 1 base and J 5 bases, leaving 17 bases between the germline ends. Germline V gene sequence: CDR1 SGHTA, CDR2 FQGTGA. In nucleotides, the CDR3 is TGTGCCAGCAGCTTAAGCAGGGCCGCTGGAGGGGAGACCCAGTACTTC. It yields the protein CASSLSRAAGGETQYF. Full variable domain (missing parts from reference TRBV7-3 and TRBJ2-5): GAGVSQTPSNKVTEKGKYVELRCDPISGHTALYWYRQSLGQGPEFLIYFQGTGAADDSGLPNDRFFAVRPEGSVSTLKIQRTERGDSAVYLCASSLSRAAGGETQYFGPGTRLLVL.

The genes are TRBV5-6 and TRBJ2-5; D remains unclear. The CDR3 covers 14 residues. Deletions cut 4 bases from V and 7 bases from J, with 17 bases between. Germline V gene sequence: CDR1 SGHDT, CDR2 YYEEEE. The CDR3 sequence: CASSRGGAGRTQYF. CDR3 bases: TGTGCCAGCAGCAGAGGTGGAGCCGGCAGGACCCAGTACTTC. Using reference TRBV5-6 and TRBJ2-5 for the parts outside the CDR3, the full variable domain is DAGVTQSPTHLIKTRGQQVTLRCSPKSGHDTVSWYQQALGQGPQFIFQYYEEEERQRGNFPDRFSGHQFPNYSSELNVNALLLGDSALYLCASSRGGAGRTQYFGPGTRLLVL.

The chain is built from TRBV7-8 and TRBJ1-1; TRBD1 aligns across 7 bases. J was trimmed by 1 base and V by 3 bases; bases with no gene match: 5. The CDR3 covers 15 residues. CDR1 and CDR2 from the germline V gene are SGHVS and FQNEAQ. CDR3 sequence reads: CASSLGDSRNTEAFF. The CDR3 DNA reads as TGTGCCAGCAGCTTGGGGGACAGCAGGAACACTGAAGCTTTCTTT.

The chain links TRBV5-6 to TRBJ1-2; a weak D match, TRBD1 (5 bases). There are 12 residues in the CDR3. Germline V gives CDR1 SGHDT, CDR2 YYEEEE. V gave up 7 bases and J gave up 5 bases, with 12 bases separating them. The CDR3 DNA reads as TGTGCCAGCGGGGCCGGCTGGTATGGCTACACCTTC. Translated, it gives CASGAGWYGYTF. Together with reference TRBV5-6 and TRBJ1-2, the CDR3 gives the full variable domain: DAGVTQSPTHLIKTRGQQVTLRCSPKSGHDTVSWYQQALGQGPQFIFQYYEEEERQRGNFPDRFSGHQFPNYSSELNVNALLLGDSALYLCASGAGWYGYTFGSGTRLTVV.

J is TRBJ1-4 and V is TRBV10-3; TRBD1 aligns across 9 bases. The germline CDR1 and CDR2 sequences are ENHRY and SYGVKD. The J segment lost 8 bases and the V segment lost 9 bases, leaving 7 bases of the junction unmatched. The CDR3 runs 13 residues. CDR3 sequence: CAISQGAQEKLFF. In DNA, the CDR3 is TGTGCCATTTCACAGGGGGCTCAGGAAAAACTGTTTTTT.

The V and J genes are TRBV2 and TRBJ2-2; 7 bases are a match to TRBD2. Per the germline V gene, CDR1 is SNHLY and CDR2 is FYNNEI. The CDR3 covers 17 residues. With 6 bases clipped from V and 2 bases from J, the junction kept 12 bases outside the gene matches. The DNA for the CDR3 is TGTGCCAGCAGGGTTACCTTTTCTAGCGGCAACACCGGGGAGCTGTTTTTT. This encodes CASRVTFSSGNTGELFF.